Each of the 9 T cell receptor beta chains below was sequenced from the same sample in a study of lymphopenia after photon versus proton radiotherapy. Libraries were prepared by immunoSEQ multiplex PCR; TCRdb keeps only in-frame clonotypes and omits some of them. This repertoire shows about 7,300 clones, roughly 80% found once; its top ten account for 45% to 65%. The material was peripheral blood, obtained from a patient treated with photon-based radiotherapy. Source of these receptors: a man younger than 45 with gastric cancer.

The V call is TRBV7-2, the J call TRBJ2-5; D is uncertain. V was pared by 2 bases and J by 4 bases, with 8 bases between. The germline gives CDR1 SGHTA, CDR2 FQGNSA. This CDR3 contains 13 residues. The CDR3 DNA reads TGTGCCAGCAGCTTATCCCGGCGAGAGACCCAGTACTTC. It translates to CASSLSRRETQYF. The variable domain in full, with the rest retrieved from reference TRBV7-2 and TRBJ2-5, is GAGVSQSPSNKVTEKGKDVELRCDPISGHTALYWYRQSLGQGLEFLIYFQGNSAPDKSGLPSDRFSAERTGGSVSTLTIQRTQQEDSAVYLCASSLSRRETQYFGPGTRLLVL.

V and J are TRBV5-1 and TRBJ2-5, with 15 bases fitting TRBD2. V gave up 4 bases and J gave up 5 bases; unmatched junction bases: 9. Germline CDR1 is SGHRS and CDR2 is YFSETQ. The CDR3 has 17 amino acids. DNA for the CDR3: TGCGCCAGCAGCCCCGGACTAGCGGGAGGGTACCGGGAGACCCAGTACTTC. This translates into CASSPGLAGGYRETQYF. Complete variable domain (other parts from reference TRBV5-1 and TRBJ2-5): KAGVTQTPRYLIKTRGQQVTLSCSPISGHRSVSWYQQTPGQGLQFLFEYFSETQRNKGNFPGRFSGRQFSNSRSEMNVSTLELGDSALYLCASSPGLAGGYRETQYFGPGTRLLVL.

The chain has TRBV29-1 and TRBJ1-1, with D possibly being TRBD1 (5 bases). Germline-derived CDR1 and CDR2 are SQVTM and ANQGSEA. V was pared by 7 bases and J by 1 base, with 13 bases between. The CDR3 is 13 amino acids. The chain's CDR3 is CSARGGKNTEAFF. The CDR3 nucleotides are TGCAGCGCTCGGGGCGGGAAGAACACTGAAGCTTTCTTT.

This clone was seen only a few times. This chain joins TRBV9 and TRBJ2-1, with 12 bases that match TRBD2. The CDR3 extends over 16 amino acids. In germline, CDR1 is SGDLS, CDR2 YYNGEE. V shed 0 bases, J shed 6 bases, and the junction held 4 bases outside the gene matches. CDR3 protein: CASSVGLAGGLNEQFF. Here the CDR3 DNA reads TGTGCCAGCAGCGTAGGCCTAGCGGGGGGGCTCAATGAGCAGTTCTTC.

This chain joins TRBV19 and TRBJ1-5; D is ambiguous. The CDR3 is 12 residues long. V lost 4 bases and J 1 base, leaving 2 bases between the germline ends. Germline V CDR1 and CDR2: LNHDA, SQIVND (reference sequence). The CDR3 bases are TGTGCCAGTAGTAAAAGCAATCAGCCCCAGCATTTT. Protein product: CASSKSNQPQHF.

This chain joins TRBV28 and TRBJ2-1, with TRBD2 as a possible D gene (7 bases). Germline-derived CDR1 and CDR2 are MDHEN and SYDVKM. V lost 7 bases to trimming and J lost 9 bases, with 31 bases between them. This CDR3 has 18 residues. CDR3 bases: TGTGCCAGCACTTCCCTTGGGGCTAGCGGTTCCAAGGGGGGTGAGCAGTTCTTC. Its protein product is CASTSLGASGSKGGEQFF. Full variable domain (rest looked up from reference TRBV28 and TRBJ2-1): DVKVTQSSRYLVKRTGEKVFLECVQDMDHENMFWYRQDPGLGLRLIYFSYDVKMKEKGDIPEGYSVSREKKERFSLILESASTNQTSMYLCASTSLGASGSKGGEQFFGPGTRLTVL.

Within the sample, this clone is hyperexpanded (1% or more). The chain couples TRBV4-3 to TRBJ2-7; TRBD2 might be the D (6 bases). This CDR3 has 15 residues. Germline values: CDR1 LGHNA, CDR2 YSLEER. V was pared by 1 base and J by 1 base, with 11 bases between. The CDR3 region is CASSQVADLSYEQYF. CDR3 DNA: TGCGCCAGCAGCCAAGTAGCGGACTTGTCCTACGAGCAGTACTTC.

The V gene is TRBV6-5, the J gene TRBJ2-3; the D call may be TRBD1 or TRBD2 (5 bases each). The V gene's germline CDR1 is MNHEY and CDR2 SVGAGI. V lost 4 bases and J 0 bases, leaving 5 bases between the germline ends. The CDR3 contains 13 residues. The CDR3 loop is CASSWDSTDTQYF. The CDR3 coding sequence is TGTGCCAGCAGTTGGGACAGCACAGATACGCAGTATTTT.

The gene calls are TRBV6-5 and TRBJ1-1; 7 bases are a match to TRBD1. The J segment lost 8 bases and the V segment lost 3 bases, leaving 6 bases of the junction unmatched. CDR3 length: 13 residues. Looked up from germline, CDR1 is MNHEY and CDR2 is SVGAGI. This CDR3 is CASSYRRQGEAFF. As DNA, the CDR3 is TGTGCCAGCAGTTATCGTCGACAGGGAGAAGCTTTCTTT.